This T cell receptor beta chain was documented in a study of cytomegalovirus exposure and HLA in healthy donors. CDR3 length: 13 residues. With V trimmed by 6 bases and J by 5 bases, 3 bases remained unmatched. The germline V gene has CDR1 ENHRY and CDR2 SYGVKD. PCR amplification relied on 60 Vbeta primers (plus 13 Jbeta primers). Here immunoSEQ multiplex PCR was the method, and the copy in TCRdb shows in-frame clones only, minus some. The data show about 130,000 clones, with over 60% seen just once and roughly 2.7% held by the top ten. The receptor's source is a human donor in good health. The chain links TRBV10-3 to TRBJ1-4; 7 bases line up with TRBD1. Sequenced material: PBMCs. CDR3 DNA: TGTGCCATCAGGGAGACAGGGAATGAAAAACTGTTTTTT. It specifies CAIRETGNEKLFF.